Included here is one TCR beta chain sequence, with context. The sample belongs to a study of blood T cell repertoires in COVID-19. The germline CDR1 and CDR2 sequences are SNHLY and FYNNEI. With V trimmed by 6 bases and J by 5 bases, 3 bases remained unmatched. The CDR3 loop spans 14 amino acids. Participant age was roughly 18 to 90 years, and participants resided in about two dozen US areas. Cohorts were determined from participant-reported clinical history. Donors of Cohort 3 who recovered were those that had two negative PCRs, clearance, or symptom resolution. How the authors handled the data: Nucleated cell counts were estimated from reference gene primer amplification. This table comes from immunoSEQ multiplex PCR, and its TCRdb copy is limited to in-frame clones, with some not included. V and J calls and clone size follow that table, whereas D and trimming were derived from the DNA. This table holds hundreds of thousands of clones, approximately 90% found once.

J is TRBJ2-1 and V is TRBV2; 11 bases are shared with TRBD2. The sequence came from a middle-aged woman who had recovered from COVID-19. Sequencing used PBMCs or T cells enriched from blood (not recorded which). The CDR3 sequence is CASRLAGGHNEQFF. In DNA, the CDR3 is TGTGCCAGCAGGCTAGCGGGAGGACACAATGAGCAGTTCTTC.